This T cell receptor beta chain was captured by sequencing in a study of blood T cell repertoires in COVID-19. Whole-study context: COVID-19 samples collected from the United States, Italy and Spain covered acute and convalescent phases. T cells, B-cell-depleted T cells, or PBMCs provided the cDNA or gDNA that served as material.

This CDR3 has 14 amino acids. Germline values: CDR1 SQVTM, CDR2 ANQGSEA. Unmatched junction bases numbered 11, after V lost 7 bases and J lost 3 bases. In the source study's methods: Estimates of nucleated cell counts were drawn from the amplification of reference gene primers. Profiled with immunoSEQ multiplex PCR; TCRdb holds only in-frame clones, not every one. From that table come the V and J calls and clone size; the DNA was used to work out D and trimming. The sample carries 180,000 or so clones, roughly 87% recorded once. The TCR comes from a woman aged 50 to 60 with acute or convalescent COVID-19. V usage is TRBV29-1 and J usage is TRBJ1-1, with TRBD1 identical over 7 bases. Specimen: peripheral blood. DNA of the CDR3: TGCAGCGGGGGATCACCAACAGGGGACACTGAAGCTTTCTTT. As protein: CSGGSPTGDTEAFF.